This T cell receptor (beta chain) was sequenced during a study of blood T cells in healthy people across ages. V lost 6 bases and J lost 3, with 19 bases in between. Looked up from germline, CDR1 is SGHAT and CDR2 is FQNNGV. This CDR3 spans 16 amino acids. The sample holds many counts of this clonotype. Through a sample-barcoded 5' primer and a J-beta primer mix, a second PCR was run for roughly 7 to 11 cycles. TCRdb re-called the 5' RACE reads with MiXCR, one entry per CDR3 protein. The table lists 590,000 or so distinct CDR3 sequences, less than 35% of them singletons, with approximately 15% in the top ten.

Specimen: blood. The sequence derives from a woman older than 75 in good health. The chain couples TRBV11-2 to TRBJ2-3, with D maybe TRBD1 (6 bases). Here the CDR3 DNA reads TGTGCCAGCAGAAATTGGGGCAGGGGTGCGACAGATACGCAGTATTTT. Residues: CASRNWGRGATDTQYF.